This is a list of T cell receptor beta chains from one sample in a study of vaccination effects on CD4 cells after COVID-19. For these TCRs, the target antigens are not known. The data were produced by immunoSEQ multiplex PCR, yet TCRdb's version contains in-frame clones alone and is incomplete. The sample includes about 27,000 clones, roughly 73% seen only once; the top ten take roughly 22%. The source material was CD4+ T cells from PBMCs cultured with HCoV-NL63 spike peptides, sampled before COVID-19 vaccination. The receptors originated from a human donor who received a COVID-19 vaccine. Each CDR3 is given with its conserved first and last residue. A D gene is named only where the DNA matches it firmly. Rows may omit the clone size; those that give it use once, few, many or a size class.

CDR3aa: CAWRGTGVRGYGYTF
CDR3nt: TGTGCCTGGAGGGGGACAGGGGTTCGAGGCTATGGCTACACCTTC
v_gene: TRBV30
j_gene: TRBJ1-2
len: 15
abundance: NA
d_gene: TRBD1

CDR3aa: CASRTRVNGELFF
CDR3nt: TGTGCCAGCAGAACCAGGGTGAACGGGGAGCTGTTTTTT
v_gene: TRBV6-5
j_gene: TRBJ2-2
len: 13
abundance: NA
d_gene: NA

CDR3aa: CASSFGGTYEQYF
CDR3nt: TGCGCCAGCAGCTTTGGGGGAACCTACGAGCAGTACTTC
v_gene: TRBV5-1
j_gene: TRBJ2-7
len: 13
abundance: few
d_gene: NA

CDR3aa: CASSQGQGARETQYF
CDR3nt: TGCGCCAGCAGCCAAGGGCAGGGGGCGAGGGAGACCCAGTACTTC
v_gene: TRBV4-3
j_gene: TRBJ2-5
len: 15
abundance: once
d_gene: TRBD1

CDR3aa: CASSVTGQGNTIYF
CDR3nt: TGTGCCAGCAGCGTCACAGGGCAAGGAAACACCATATATTTT
v_gene: TRBV9
j_gene: TRBJ1-3
len: 14
abundance: few
d_gene: NA

CDR3aa: CASSPLGRPLTNEKLFF
CDR3nt: TGTGCCAGCAGTCCACTCGGAAGGCCACTAACTAATGAAAAACTGTTTTTT
v_gene: TRBV6-6
j_gene: TRBJ1-4
len: 17
abundance: NA
d_gene: NA

CDR3aa: CASSERYEQYF
CDR3nt: TGTGCCAGCAGTGAGCGGTACGAGCAGTACTTC
v_gene: TRBV12-3/TRBV12-4
j_gene: TRBJ2-7
len: 11
abundance: NA
d_gene: NA

CDR3aa: CASSSSVRTEAFF
CDR3nt: TGTGCCAGCAGCTCTTCAGTGCGCACTGAAGCTTTCTTT
v_gene: TRBV11-3
j_gene: TRBJ1-1
len: 13
abundance: NA
d_gene: NA

CDR3aa: CASRGYWDDTEAFF
CDR3nt: TGTGCCAGCAGAGGCTACTGGGACGACACTGAAGCTTTCTTT
v_gene: TRBV6-5
j_gene: TRBJ1-1
len: 14
abundance: NA
d_gene: NA

CDR3aa: CASSLDPVTDTQYF
CDR3nt: TGTGCCAGCAGCTTGGACCCCGTCACAGATACGCAGTATTTT
v_gene: TRBV5-6
j_gene: TRBJ2-3
len: 14
abundance: once
d_gene: NA

CDR3aa: CASSQAWAYEQYF
CDR3nt: TGTGCCAGCAGCCAGGCCTGGGCCTACGAGCAGTACTTC
v_gene: TRBV3-1/TRBV3-2
j_gene: TRBJ2-7
len: 13
abundance: NA
d_gene: NA

CDR3aa: CASSQSEEAFF
CDR3nt: TGCGCCAGCAGCCAAAGTGAAGAGGCTTTCTTT
v_gene: TRBV4-1
j_gene: TRBJ1-1
len: 11
abundance: NA
d_gene: NA

CDR3aa: CASGASGGSSTDTQYF
CDR3nt: TGCGCCAGCGGGGCTAGCGGGGGGTCTAGCACAGATACGCAGTATTTT
v_gene: TRBV5-1
j_gene: TRBJ2-3
len: 16
abundance: NA
d_gene: TRBD2

CDR3aa: CASSLGTRHSGANVLTF
CDR3nt: TGCGCCAGCAGCCTAGGGACACGACACTCTGGGGCCAACGTCCTGACTTTC
v_gene: TRBV4-1
j_gene: TRBJ2-6
len: 17
abundance: NA
d_gene: NA

CDR3aa: CASSLALERSYEQYF
CDR3nt: TGTGCCAGCAGCTTGGCCTTGGAGCGGTCCTACGAGCAGTACTTC
v_gene: TRBV5-6
j_gene: TRBJ2-7
len: 15
abundance: NA
d_gene: NA

CDR3aa: CASSQVHEQYF
CDR3nt: TGTGCCAGCAGCCAAGTCCACGAGCAGTACTTC
v_gene: TRBV3-1/TRBV3-2
j_gene: TRBJ2-7
len: 11
abundance: NA
d_gene: NA

CDR3aa: CASSWTTGTGPAEQYF
CDR3nt: TGCGCCAGCAGCTGGACAACCGGGACAGGGCCGGCCGAGCAGTACTTC
v_gene: TRBV5-1
j_gene: TRBJ2-7
len: 16
abundance: NA
d_gene: TRBD1

CDR3aa: CASSPDTNQPQHF
CDR3nt: TGTGCCAGCTCACCCGACACAAATCAGCCCCAGCATTTT
v_gene: TRBV18
j_gene: TRBJ1-5
len: 13
abundance: NA
d_gene: NA

CDR3aa: CASSAEISGNTIYF
CDR3nt: TGTGCCAGCTCAGCAGAGATCTCTGGAAACACCATATATTTT
v_gene: TRBV18
j_gene: TRBJ1-3
len: 14
abundance: few
d_gene: NA

CDR3aa: CASRGDNRGIYGYTF
CDR3nt: TGTGCCAGCAGGGGGGACAATCGGGGAATCTATGGCTACACCTTC
v_gene: TRBV2
j_gene: TRBJ1-2
len: 15
abundance: NA
d_gene: NA

CDR3aa: CASSIGSSYEQYF
CDR3nt: TGTGCCAGTAGTATAGGCAGCTCCTACGAGCAGTACTTC
v_gene: TRBV19
j_gene: TRBJ2-7
len: 13
abundance: NA
d_gene: NA

CDR3aa: CASRKWGGNQPQHF
CDR3nt: TGTGCCAGCAGGAAATGGGGGGGCAATCAGCCCCAGCATTTT
v_gene: TRBV6-5
j_gene: TRBJ1-5
len: 14
abundance: NA
d_gene: NA

CDR3aa: CASSWRAGGLNNEQFF
CDR3nt: TGCGCCAGCAGCTGGAGAGCGGGGGGGTTAAACAATGAGCAGTTCTTC
v_gene: TRBV5-1
j_gene: TRBJ2-1
len: 16
abundance: few
d_gene: TRBD2

CDR3aa: CASSQPGRANYGYTF
CDR3nt: TGTGCCAGCAGCCAACCCGGACGAGCTAACTATGGCTACACCTTC
v_gene: TRBV4-2
j_gene: TRBJ1-2
len: 15
abundance: few
d_gene: NA

CDR3aa: CASRVDRGNYEQYF
CDR3nt: TGTGCCAGCAGGGTGGACAGGGGAAACTACGAGCAGTACTTC
v_gene: TRBV2
j_gene: TRBJ2-7
len: 14
abundance: NA
d_gene: TRBD1

CDR3aa: CATSDYSHNEQFF
CDR3nt: TGTGCCACCAGTGATTATTCCCACAATGAGCAGTTCTTC
v_gene: TRBV24-1
j_gene: TRBJ2-1
len: 13
abundance: NA
d_gene: NA

CDR3aa: CASSTDRASGNTIYF
CDR3nt: TGCGCCAGCAGCACGGACAGAGCCTCTGGAAACACCATATATTTT
v_gene: TRBV5-1
j_gene: TRBJ1-3
len: 15
abundance: NA
d_gene: NA

CDR3aa: CASSYRYEQYF
CDR3nt: TGTGCCAGCAGTTATCGCTACGAGCAGTACTTC
v_gene: TRBV6-5
j_gene: TRBJ2-7
len: 11
abundance: once
d_gene: NA

CDR3aa: CASTARGGRETQYF
CDR3nt: TGTGCCAGCACCGCGCGGGGGGGCCGCGAGACCCAGTACTTC
v_gene: TRBV6-6
j_gene: TRBJ2-5
len: 14
abundance: NA
d_gene: TRBD2

CDR3aa: CATSRDVGFNTGELFF
CDR3nt: TGTGCCACCAGCAGAGATGTGGGTTTCAACACCGGGGAGCTGTTTTTT
v_gene: TRBV15
j_gene: TRBJ2-2
len: 16
abundance: NA
d_gene: NA

CDR3aa: CASRTGGSSYEQYF
CDR3nt: TGTGCCAGTAGGACAGGAGGGTCCTCCTACGAGCAGTACTTC
v_gene: TRBV28
j_gene: TRBJ2-7
len: 14
abundance: NA
d_gene: NA

CDR3aa: CASGSNYGYTF
CDR3nt: TGTGCCAGCGGATCGAACTATGGCTACACCTTC
v_gene: TRBV2
j_gene: TRBJ1-2
len: 11
abundance: few
d_gene: NA

CDR3aa: CASSMDGAGGPVLAKNIQYF
CDR3nt: TGTGCCAGTAGTATGGATGGGGCGGGAGGGCCGGTACTAGCCAAAAACATTCAGTACTTC
v_gene: TRBV19
j_gene: TRBJ2-4
len: 20
abundance: NA
d_gene: TRBD2

CDR3aa: CASRERSLGHTDTQYF
CDR3nt: TGTGCCAGCAGGGAAAGGTCCCTTGGGCACACAGATACGCAGTATTTT
v_gene: TRBV2
j_gene: TRBJ2-3
len: 16
abundance: NA
d_gene: NA

CDR3aa: CASSDPGQGDYGYTF
CDR3nt: TGTGCCAGCTCCGACCCGGGACAGGGGGACTATGGCTACACCTTC
v_gene: TRBV7-8
j_gene: TRBJ1-2
len: 15
abundance: few
d_gene: TRBD1

CDR3aa: CASSYDTSSGNTIYF
CDR3nt: TGTGCCAGCAGTTACGACACAAGCTCTGGAAACACCATATATTTT
v_gene: TRBV7-6
j_gene: TRBJ1-3
len: 15
abundance: few
d_gene: NA

CDR3aa: CASSHRGDNEQFF
CDR3nt: TGTGCCAGTAGTCACCGGGGTGACAATGAGCAGTTCTTC
v_gene: TRBV19
j_gene: TRBJ2-1
len: 13
abundance: NA
d_gene: NA

CDR3aa: CATSDPAGTEYGYTF
CDR3nt: TGTGCCACCAGTGATCCTGCCGGGACGGAGTATGGCTACACCTTC
v_gene: TRBV24-1
j_gene: TRBJ1-2
len: 15
abundance: few
d_gene: NA

CDR3aa: CASSQAPGPYEQYF
CDR3nt: TGTGCCAGCAGCCAAGCCCCGGGACCGTACGAGCAGTACTTC
v_gene: TRBV3-1/TRBV3-2
j_gene: TRBJ2-7
len: 14
abundance: NA
d_gene: NA

CDR3aa: CASSLESASRAFF
CDR3nt: TGTGCCAGCAGCTTAGAGAGTGCTTCGCGGGCTTTCTTT
v_gene: TRBV11-2
j_gene: TRBJ1-1
len: 13
abundance: once
d_gene: NA

CDR3aa: CASSLVGAANEKLFF
CDR3nt: TGTGCCAGCAGCTTGGTTGGAGCAGCAAATGAAAAACTGTTTTTT
v_gene: TRBV5-6
j_gene: TRBJ1-4
len: 15
abundance: NA
d_gene: NA

CDR3aa: CSVEAATWGEKLFF
CDR3nt: TGCAGCGTTGAAGCCGCCACCTGGGGTGAAAAACTGTTTTTT
v_gene: TRBV29-1
j_gene: TRBJ1-4
len: 14
abundance: few
d_gene: NA

CDR3aa: CASSVAGTVNYGYTF
CDR3nt: TGTGCCAGCAGTGTCGCCGGGACAGTTAACTATGGCTACACCTTC
v_gene: TRBV25-1
j_gene: TRBJ1-2
len: 15
abundance: NA
d_gene: TRBD1

CDR3aa: CASSFWDSRTDTQYF
CDR3nt: TGTGCCAGCAGCTTCTGGGACTCGAGGACAGATACGCAGTATTTT
v_gene: TRBV7-2
j_gene: TRBJ2-3
len: 15
abundance: NA
d_gene: NA

CDR3aa: CASRKGVQSEQYF
CDR3nt: TGTGCCAGCAGGAAGGGGGTCCAGAGCGAGCAGTACTTC
v_gene: TRBV2
j_gene: TRBJ2-7
len: 13
abundance: NA
d_gene: NA

CDR3aa: CASSFGQVTEAFF
CDR3nt: TGCGCCAGCAGCTTCGGTCAGGTCACTGAAGCTTTCTTT
v_gene: TRBV5-1
j_gene: TRBJ1-1
len: 13
abundance: NA
d_gene: NA

CDR3aa: CASSARGNEQFF
CDR3nt: TGTGCCAGCAGCGCTCGTGGCAATGAGCAGTTCTTC
v_gene: TRBV11-3
j_gene: TRBJ2-1
len: 12
abundance: NA
d_gene: NA

CDR3aa: CSVVYGGASRDTQYF
CDR3nt: TGCAGCGTTGTCTACGGGGGGGCCTCCAGGGATACGCAGTATTTT
v_gene: TRBV29-1
j_gene: TRBJ2-3
len: 15
abundance: once
d_gene: TRBD2

CDR3aa: CASSDGSRRAADGYTF
CDR3nt: TGTGCCAGCAGTGATGGGTCCAGAAGGGCAGCCGATGGCTACACCTTC
v_gene: TRBV25-1
j_gene: TRBJ1-2
len: 16
abundance: NA
d_gene: NA

CDR3aa: CSARSEQFF
CDR3nt: TGCAGTGCTAGAAGTGAGCAGTTCTTC
v_gene: TRBV20-1
j_gene: TRBJ2-1
len: 9
abundance: NA
d_gene: NA

CDR3aa: CASSPGQYNEQFF
CDR3nt: TGTGCCAGCTCACCAGGGCAGTACAATGAGCAGTTCTTC
v_gene: TRBV18
j_gene: TRBJ2-1
len: 13
abundance: few
d_gene: NA

CDR3aa: CASSTLEGAEAFF
CDR3nt: TGTGCCAGCAGCACTCTGGAGGGGGCTGAAGCTTTCTTT
v_gene: TRBV3-1/TRBV3-2
j_gene: TRBJ1-1
len: 13
abundance: NA
d_gene: NA

CDR3aa: CASSPGRGSGANVLTF
CDR3nt: TGTGCCAGCAGCCCAGGACGGGGCTCTGGGGCCAACGTCCTGACTTTC
v_gene: TRBV11-3
j_gene: TRBJ2-6
len: 16
abundance: NA
d_gene: NA

CDR3aa: CASSPLGQMETQYF
CDR3nt: TGCGCCAGCAGCCCCCTGGGACAAATGGAGACCCAGTACTTC
v_gene: TRBV5-1
j_gene: TRBJ2-5
len: 14
abundance: NA
d_gene: NA

CDR3aa: CASSRDNSPLHF
CDR3nt: TGTGCTAGTTCCAGGGACAATTCACCCCTCCACTTT
v_gene: TRBV12-5
j_gene: TRBJ1-6
len: 12
abundance: NA
d_gene: NA

CDR3aa: CASSPPVIYEQYF
CDR3nt: TGTGCCAGCTCACCACCGGTAATCTACGAGCAGTACTTC
v_gene: TRBV18
j_gene: TRBJ2-7
len: 13
abundance: NA
d_gene: NA

CDR3aa: CASSRARESWSNEQFF
CDR3nt: TGTGCCAGCAGCCGGGCGCGGGAGTCATGGTCCAATGAGCAGTTCTTC
v_gene: TRBV5-4
j_gene: TRBJ2-1
len: 16
abundance: NA
d_gene: TRBD2

CDR3aa: CASSISGPNGYTF
CDR3nt: TGTGCCAGTAGTATCTCAGGGCCAAATGGCTACACCTTC
v_gene: TRBV19
j_gene: TRBJ1-2
len: 13
abundance: NA
d_gene: NA

CDR3aa: CASSILRTTIYGYTF
CDR3nt: TGTGCCAGTAGTATACTTAGGACGACTATCTATGGCTACACCTTC
v_gene: TRBV19
j_gene: TRBJ1-2
len: 15
abundance: NA
d_gene: NA